The 27 T cell receptor beta chains below come from one sample, sequenced in a study of T-cell memory formation after mild COVID-19. MiXCR, applied by TCRdb to the 5' RACE reads, yields one record per CDR3 protein. There are about 350,000 distinct CDR3 sequences in the sample; roughly 13% occur only once, and around a fifth lies in the top ten. What was sequenced was PBMCs or a T cell subset sorted from them (not recorded which). Receptor source: a man between 18 and 29 years old who had mild COVID-19 (a few samples of this study predate the infection). Cell type and time point are not known.

This clonotype has more than one count but fewer than ten. This chain links TRBV4-3 with TRBJ2-2; D remains ambiguous. The germline V and J ends were trimmed by 1 base and 1 base, with 10 bases remaining between them. The CDR3 covers 16 residues. CDR1 is LGHNA and CDR2 is YSLEER in the germline V gene. The CDR3 DNA is TGCGCCAGCAGCCAAGTTGAGGCAGGGAACACCGGGGAGCTGTTTTTT. Protein sequence: CASSQVEAGNTGELFF.

This clonotype was seen only a few times. The chain is built from TRBV7-6 and TRBJ2-4; D is perhaps TRBD1 (6 bases). This CDR3 is built from 16 residues. Between the trimmed V and J ends, which lost 8 bases and 2 bases, there was a span of 19 bases. CDR1 is SGHVS and CDR2 is FNYEAQ in the germline V gene. The CDR3 DNA sequence: TGTGCCAGCCTGAGGGGAAACAGGGTAACCAAAAACATTCAGTACTTC. This codes for CASLRGNRVTKNIQYF. Based on the CDR3 plus reference TRBV7-6 and TRBJ2-4, the full variable domain is GAGVSQSPRYKVTKRGQDVALRCDPISGHVSLYWYRQALGQGPEFLTYFNYEAQQDKSGLPNDRFSAERPEGSISTLTIQRTEQRDSAMYRCASLRGNRVTKNIQYFGAGTRLSVL.

This clonotype was counted many times. This rearrangement joins TRBV2 to TRBJ1-5; no firm D call. This CDR3 has 13 amino acids. V was trimmed by 7 bases and J by 2 bases, leaving 9 bases between them. Germline CDR1 SNHLY, CDR2 FYNNEI. The CDR3 spells CASNDFGNQPQHF. CDR3 sequence (DNA): TGTGCCAGCAATGATTTTGGCAATCAGCCCCAGCATTTT.

This chain uses TRBV7-2 with TRBJ2-5; D gene uncertain. V was clipped by 1 base and J by 5 bases, with 8 bases between them. The CDR3 covers 13 residues. Germline V gives CDR1 SGHTA, CDR2 FQGNSA. This chain's CDR3 is CASSLGRRETQYF. The CDR3 region has the DNA TGTGCCAGCAGCTTAGGACGTAGGGAGACCCAGTACTTC.

This clonotype was observed a handful of times. V gene TRBV7-2 combines with J gene TRBJ1-1, with D uncertain. Trimming shortened V by 4 bases and J by 6 bases, and 18 bases separated the two germline ends. Germline loops: CDR1 SGHTA, CDR2 FQGNSA. This CDR3 spans 15 amino acids. CDR3 in amino acids: CASSWEVQRLPEAFF. CDR3 nucleotides: TGTGCCAGCAGCTGGGAGGTTCAAAGGCTCCCTGAAGCTTTCTTT. Using reference TRBV7-2 and TRBJ1-1 for the parts outside the CDR3, the full variable domain is GAGVSQSPSNKVTEKGKDVELRCDPISGHTALYWYRQSLGQGLEFLIYFQGNSAPDKSGLPSDRFSAERTGGSVSTLTIQRTQQEDSAVYLCASSWEVQRLPEAFFGQGTRLTVV.

This clonotype occurred a few times. This sequence joins TRBV7-2 and TRBJ1-1; a weak D match, TRBD1 (5 bases). V lost 5 bases and J 1 base, leaving 17 bases between the germline ends. This CDR3 comprises 16 residues. Germline CDR1 reads SGHTA; CDR2 reads FQGNSA. The DNA of the CDR3 is TGTGCCAGCAGCCCTACTTTCCTGACAGCGAACACTGAAGCTTTCTTT. Its translation is CASSPTFLTANTEAFF.

There are a few counts of this clonotype. V usage is TRBV5-1 and J usage is TRBJ2-4; D call uncertain. V was trimmed by 0 bases and J by 0 bases, leaving 10 bases between them. The germline gives CDR1 SGHRS, CDR2 YFSETQ. This CDR3 is 16 amino acids long. The CDR3 bases are TGCGCCAGCAGCTTGGGCGGCTATCTAGCCAAAAACATTCAGTACTTC. Translation gives CASSLGGYLAKNIQYF.

This clonotype was counted only a few times. This chain links TRBV29-1 with TRBJ1-3, with TRBD1 matching over 7 bases. CDR3 length: 14 amino acids. CDR1 and CDR2 (germline): SQVTM, ANQGSEA. J lost 5 bases, V lost 3 bases, and 7 bases had no gene match. The CDR3 protein is CSVDLTGARNTIYF. The DNA of the CDR3 is TGCAGCGTTGACCTCACAGGGGCTAGAAACACCATATATTTT.

The chain carries TRBV7-2 and TRBJ2-1; 10 positions agree with TRBD2. V shed 3 bases, J shed 8 bases, and the junction held 10 bases outside the gene matches. CDR1 and CDR2 (germline): SGHTA, FQGNSA. CDR3 length: 16 amino acids. Written as DNA, the CDR3 is TGTGCCAGCAGCTTGGGGGTGGCTAGCGGGGGCTATGAGCAGTTCTTC. Protein sequence: CASSLGVASGGYEQFF. Based on the CDR3 plus reference TRBV7-2 and TRBJ2-1, the full variable domain is GAGVSQSPSNKVTEKGKDVELRCDPISGHTALYWYRQSLGQGLEFLIYFQGNSAPDKSGLPSDRFSAERTGGSVSTLTIQRTQQEDSAVYLCASSLGVASGGYEQFFGPGTRLTVL.

This clonotype turned up a few times. The chain employs TRBV12-3 or TRBV12-4 and TRBJ1-3, with D hard to call. CDR3 length equals 13 residues. The V and J ends lost 7 bases and 8 bases respectively, with 15 bases between them. Here the CDR3 DNA reads TGTGCCAGCATTATGGTTGGCGGGGACACCATATATTTT. The encoded protein is CASIMVGGDTIYF.

The chain carries TRBV27 and TRBJ2-7; perhaps TRBD2 as D (5 bases). CDR1 and CDR2 (germline): MNHEY, SMNVEV (reference sequence). The CDR3 extends over 15 amino acids. Trimming left V 6 bases short and J 2 bases short, with 17 bases between. The CDR3 nucleotides read TGTGCCAGCAGACCAAACACCCGGAGGACCTACGAGCAGTACTTC. Its protein is CASRPNTRRTYEQYF.

In its sample, this clonotype was seen a few times. The J gene is TRBJ2-5, the V gene TRBV29-1; TRBD2 aligns across 8 bases. J gave up 2 bases and V 4 bases, and 21 bases lay outside the gene matches. Per the germline V gene, CDR1 is SQVTM and CDR2 is ANQGSEA. This CDR3 region has 19 residues. Here the CDR3 DNA reads TGCAGCGTTGCCTACCCGGGGAAAAGGACGGCTAGCGGGCAAGAGACCCAGTACTTC. Amino acid sequence: CSVAYPGKRTASGQETQYF.

In this sample, this clonotype turned up a few times. The chain has TRBV5-1 and TRBJ2-1, with D maybe TRBD1 (5 bases). CDR1 and CDR2 from the germline V gene are SGHRS and YFSETQ. The CDR3 has 14 amino acids. The germline V and J ends were trimmed by 3 bases and 6 bases, with 13 bases remaining between them. Here the CDR3 DNA reads TGCGCCAGCAGCTCGCAGGGATCCAGCAATGAGCAGTTCTTC. It specifies CASSSQGSSNEQFF.

V gene TRBV7-2 combines with J gene TRBJ2-1; no definite D call. V was shortened by 3 bases and J by 7 bases, with 10 bases between the two germline ends. From germline, CDR1 is SGHTA and CDR2 FQGNSA. The CDR3 is made up of 13 amino acids. Here the CDR3 reads CASSLGRVNEQFF. The DNA of the CDR3 is TGTGCCAGCAGCTTGGGTCGGGTAAATGAGCAGTTCTTC.

There are a few counts of this clonotype. The genes are TRBV28 and TRBJ2-2; 7 nucleotides match TRBD1. Looked up from germline, CDR1 is MDHEN and CDR2 is SYDVKM. V shed 5 bases and J 0 bases; nucleotides not matched to a gene: 3. The length of the CDR3 is 15 residues. CDR3 loop: CASSPGQTNTGELFF. The CDR3 region has the DNA TGTGCCAGCAGTCCGGGACAGACGAACACCGGGGAGCTGTTTTTT.

This chain joins TRBV11-2 and TRBJ1-4; D may be TRBD1 (6 bases). The CDR3 runs to 15 residues. Trimming shortened V by 4 bases and J by 6 bases, and 15 bases separated the two germline ends. CDR1 and CDR2 from the germline V gene are SGHAT and FQNNGV. CDR3 sequence (DNA): TGTGCCAGCAGCTCGCCGGGCGCAGGGGATGAAAAACTGTTTTTT. Its translation: CASSSPGAGDEKLFF.

In its sample, this clonotype was seen a few times. The CDR3 protein is CASSLAGYNNEQFF. The CDR3 DNA is TGTGCCAGCAGCTTAGCGGGATACAACAATGAGCAGTTCTTC. The chain links TRBV7-8 to TRBJ2-1, with D uncertain. With 0 bases removed from V and 5 bases from J, the gap between germline ends came to 8 bases. Germline assignment: CDR1 SGHVS and CDR2 FQNEAQ. This CDR3 has 14 amino acids.

The CDR3 DNA follows: TGCAGTGCTAGAGCCCCTGGGAATAGCGGGGGGTGGGACACCGGGGAGCTGTTTTTT. Its protein product is CSARAPGNSGGWDTGELFF. The rearrangement joins TRBV20-1 to TRBJ2-2, with TRBD2 matching 10 bases. Germline CDR1 and CDR2: DFQATT and SNEGSKA (reference sequence). The CDR3 is 19 amino acids. V gave up 1 base and J gave up 3 bases; unmatched junction bases: 14.

This clonotype turned up a few times. This chain uses TRBV7-8 with TRBJ2-5, with D uncertain. This CDR3 is 13 amino acids long. V dropped 4 bases and J dropped 5 bases, with 11 bases sitting between them. Germline V lookup: CDR1 SGHVS, CDR2 FQNEAQ. The CDR3 loop is CASSSNPAETQYF. In DNA, the CDR3 is TGTGCCAGCAGCTCCAACCCAGCGGAGACCCAGTACTTC.

The chain couples TRBV15 to TRBJ1-2; D remains unclear. V lost 0 bases and J 8 bases, leaving 7 bases between the germline ends. This CDR3 has 12 residues. The V gene's germline CDR1 is LNHNV and CDR2 YYDKDF (reference sequence). In DNA, the CDR3 is TGTGCCACCAGCAGAGATTCCGGGGGCTACACCTTC. As protein: CATSRDSGGYTF.

A few counts support this clonotype. The chain uses TRBV6-2 or TRBV6-3 and TRBJ2-3, with 8 bases that match TRBD2. The CDR3 has 15 amino acids. V lost 6 bases and J lost 4; bases outside the gene matches: 9. CDR1 is MNHEY, CDR2 SVGEGT, per germline. CDR3 sequence (DNA): TGTGCCAGCAGCGGAGCGGGGGCCGGGGCAGATACGCAGTATTTT. Translation: CASSGAGAGADTQYF.

Ten or more counts support this clonotype. The V and J genes are TRBV12-3 or TRBV12-4 and TRBJ2-1; 9 nucleotides align to TRBD1. The CDR3 runs to 13 residues. The V and J ends lost 5 bases and 8 bases, in that order; junction bases with no gene match: 4. The CDR3 region has the DNA TGTGCCAGCAGTCTGGACAGGGGCGATGAGCAGTTCTTC. As protein: CASSLDRGDEQFF.

There are a few counts of this clonotype. The chain's CDR3 is CASSVGHPSGEETQYF. The CDR3 bases are TGTGCCAGCAGCGTAGGGCACCCCTCTGGAGAAGAGACCCAGTACTTC. The V and J genes are TRBV9 and TRBJ2-5, with no clear D. This CDR3 has 16 amino acids. The V and J ends lost 0 bases and 3 bases respectively, with 15 bases between them. The V gene's germline CDR1 is SGDLS and CDR2 YYNGEE.

This chain connects TRBV12-5 to TRBJ2-1, with D possibly called TRBD1 or TRBD2 (5 bases each). Germline lookup yields CDR1 LGHNT and CDR2 FRNRAP. V dropped 0 bases and J dropped 3 bases, with 15 bases sitting between them. The CDR3 loop spans 17 amino acids. CDR3 nucleotides: TGTGCTAGTGGTTTGGTAGGGTGGGACCATAACTACAATGAGCAGTTCTTC. This gives the protein CASGLVGWDHNYNEQFF.

The chain recombines TRBV4-1 with TRBJ2-1; D possibly uses TRBD1 or TRBD2 (5 bases each). This CDR3 contains 15 residues. Per germline, CDR1 MGHRA and CDR2 YSYEKL. Trimming removed 1 base from V and 9 bases from J, with 16 bases in between. The CDR3 spells CASSQVGRREPEQFF. The CDR3 coding sequence is TGCGCCAGCAGCCAAGTTGGGCGCAGGGAGCCTGAGCAGTTCTTC.

This rearrangement joins TRBV12-3 or TRBV12-4 to TRBJ2-3; D is undetermined. CDR3 length: 14 residues. V was clipped by 3 bases and J by 7 bases, with 14 bases between them. CDR3 nucleotide sequence: TGTGCCAGCAGTTTTGAGTACATGAAAAATACGCAGTATTTT. This translates into CASSFEYMKNTQYF.

The V call is TRBV5-1, the J call TRBJ2-3, with D possibly being TRBD2 (7 bases). Per germline, CDR1 SGHRS and CDR2 YFSETQ. The length of the CDR3 is 16 residues. Trimming left V 4 bases short and J 6 bases short, with 21 bases between. The CDR3 coding sequence is TGCGCCAGCAGCACCCGGGGGGCTAGTATTCTGGATACGCAGTATTTT. Its translation is CASSTRGASILDTQYF. The full variable domain, rest sourced from reference TRBV5-1 and TRBJ2-3, is KAGVTQTPRYLIKTRGQQVTLSCSPISGHRSVSWYQQTPGQGLQFLFEYFSETQRNKGNFPGRFSGRQFSNSRSEMNVSTLELGDSALYLCASSTRGASILDTQYFGPGTRLTVL.